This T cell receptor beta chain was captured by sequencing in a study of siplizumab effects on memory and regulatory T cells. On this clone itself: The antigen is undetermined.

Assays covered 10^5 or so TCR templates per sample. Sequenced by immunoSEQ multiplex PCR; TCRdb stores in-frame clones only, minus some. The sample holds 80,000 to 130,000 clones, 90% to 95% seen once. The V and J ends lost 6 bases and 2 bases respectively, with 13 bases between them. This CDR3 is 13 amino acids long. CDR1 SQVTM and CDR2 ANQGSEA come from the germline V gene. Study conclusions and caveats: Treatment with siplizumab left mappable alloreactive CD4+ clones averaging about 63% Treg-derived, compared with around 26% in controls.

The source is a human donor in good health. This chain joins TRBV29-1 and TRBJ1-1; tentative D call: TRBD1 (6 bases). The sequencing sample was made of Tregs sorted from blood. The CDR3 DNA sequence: TGCAGCGTGACGGACAGATCCAACACTGAAGCTTTCTTT. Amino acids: CSVTDRSNTEAFF.